This T cell receptor (beta chain) stems from a study of Graves' ophthalmopathy and Graves' hyperthyroidism. Study overall: Investigators collected peripheral blood at initial diagnosis, before any treatment was given.

Amplified TCR beta CDR3 regions were obtained using RNA transcripts as template. RT-PCR was first run with HTBI primers, then multiplex PCR in a second round. A single record per CDR3 protein comes from TCRdb applying MiXCR to the multiplex PCR reads. The sample has a few hundred thousand distinct CDR3 sequences, roughly 15% seen once; the top ten hold about 7.3%. Germline V lookup: CDR1 DFQATT, CDR2 SNEGSKA (reference sequence). After removal of 0 bases from V and 2 bases from J, the junction contained 6 bases not matched to a gene. The CDR3 is 16 residues long. This clonotype has at least ten counts. Exclusion applied to patients with other autoimmune diseases, uncontrolled infections, pregnancy or lactation. As the starting material, roughly 10 ml of fresh peripheral blood yielded the PBMCs.

The sample taken for sequencing was peripheral blood. The receptor was isolated from a woman in her late teens or twenties with stable Graves' hyperthyroidism. V is TRBV20-1 and J is TRBJ1-1; 10 bases map to TRBD1. CDR3 in amino acids: CSARENGTGENTEAFF. DNA of the CDR3: TGCAGTGCTAGAGAGAACGGGACAGGGGAAAACACTGAAGCTTTCTTT.